A selection of T cell receptor beta chains follows, all from one sample in a study of blood T cell repertoires in COVID-19. Using immunoSEQ multiplex PCR, the repertoire was profiled, and TCRdb retains in-frame clones only, with some absent. The repertoire has over 95,000 clones, approximately 85% of them found once; the top ten carry 5% to 6%. Source material: peripheral blood. These receptors all come from a woman aged 60 to 75 with COVID-19, enrolled during active disease. The CDR3 runs from the conserved cysteine through the conserved F or W. The order of the fields is J gene, clone size, D gene, V gene, CDR3 protein, CDR3 DNA. D genes are given only for firm matches. Expanded clones get a size class; other rows say once, few or many, or leave the size out.

j_gene: TRBJ2-2
abundance: once
d_gene: TRBD1
v_gene: TRBV18
CDR3aa: CASSQRNRGDTGELFF
CDR3nt: TGTGCCAGCTCACAACGGAACAGGGGCGACACCGGGGAGCTGTTTTTT

j_gene: TRBJ1-1
abundance: NA
d_gene: TRBD1
v_gene: TRBV18
CDR3aa: CASSLAGTGAADTEAFF
CDR3nt: TGTGCCAGCTCTCTGGCCGGGACAGGGGCCGCGGACACTGAAGCTTTCTTT

j_gene: TRBJ1-2
abundance: once
d_gene: TRBD1
v_gene: TRBV7-9
CDR3aa: CASSQKYQGADYGYTF
CDR3nt: TGTGCCAGCAGCCAAAAATACCAGGGGGCTGACTATGGCTACACCTTC

j_gene: TRBJ1-4
abundance: NA
d_gene: NA
v_gene: TRBV3-1/TRBV3-2
CDR3aa: CASSQDLAGVKLFF
CDR3nt: TGTGCCAGCAGCCAAGATTTGGCGGGAGTAAAACTGTTTTTT

j_gene: TRBJ1-4
abundance: NA
d_gene: TRBD1
v_gene: TRBV4-3
CDR3aa: CASSQEPTGTGREKLFF
CDR3nt: TGCGCCAGCAGCCAAGAGCCTACCGGGACAGGTAGGGAAAAACTGTTTTTT

j_gene: TRBJ1-2
abundance: NA
d_gene: TRBD1
v_gene: TRBV5-1
CDR3aa: CASSLTGQGLDGYTF
CDR3nt: TGCGCCAGCAGCTTGACGGGACAGGGACTCGATGGCTACACCTTC

j_gene: TRBJ2-5
abundance: many
d_gene: NA
v_gene: TRBV2
CDR3aa: CALAGDKGVGETQYF
CDR3nt: TGTGCCTTAGCAGGGGACAAAGGGGTCGGGGAGACCCAGTACTTC

j_gene: TRBJ1-5
abundance: NA
d_gene: NA
v_gene: TRBV27
CDR3aa: CASSLSFTGFDQPQHF
CDR3nt: TGTGCCAGCAGTTTAAGTTTTACAGGGTTCGATCAGCCCCAGCATTTT

j_gene: TRBJ1-4
abundance: NA
d_gene: TRBD1
v_gene: TRBV7-7
CDR3aa: CASSFAGGEKLFF
CDR3nt: TGTGCTAGCAGCTTCGCAGGGGGTGAAAAACTGTTTTTT

j_gene: TRBJ1-3
abundance: NA
d_gene: TRBD1
v_gene: TRBV6-6
CDR3aa: CASSYGDRVGNTIYF
CDR3nt: TGTGCCAGCAGTTACGGGGACAGGGTTGGAAACACCATATATTTT